This T cell receptor beta chain was profiled in a study of shared clonotypes between healthy human individuals. It was CD45RO-negative cells, positively selected for CCR7, that made up naive CD8 cells, with terminally differentiated effector memory CD45RA+ cells excluded. Sequencing was performed with immunoSEQ multiplex PCR; in TCRdb, only in-frame clones are kept and a portion is missing. The data hold roughly 590,000 clones, with less than 97% observed a single time. Germline CDR1 MNHNY, CDR2 SVGAGI (reference sequence). The CDR3 is made up of 12 amino acids. For this clone: Its antigen remains unknown. One junction end disagrees with the germline gene, perhaps due to a read error.

Overall study results and limits: On the whole, naive subsets had larger estimated richness than memory subsets had.

V and J are TRBV6-6 and TRBJ2-7, with TRBD1 matching over 7 bases. The TCR was taken from a woman under 40 in good health. Sequenced input: naive CD8+ T cells sorted from blood. The CDR3 region is CASSPLPGTALF. The DNA for the CDR3 is TGTGCCAGCAGCCCGCTACCCGGGACAGCACTCTTC.